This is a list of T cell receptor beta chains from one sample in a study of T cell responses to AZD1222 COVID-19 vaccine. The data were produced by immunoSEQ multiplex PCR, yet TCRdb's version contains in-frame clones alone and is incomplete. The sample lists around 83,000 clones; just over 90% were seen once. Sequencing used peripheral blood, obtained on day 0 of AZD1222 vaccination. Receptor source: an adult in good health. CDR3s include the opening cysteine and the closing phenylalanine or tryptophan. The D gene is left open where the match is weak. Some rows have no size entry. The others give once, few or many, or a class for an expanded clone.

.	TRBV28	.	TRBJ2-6	TGTGCCAGCAGTCCCTTTGGGGGAGATGGGGCCAACGTCCTGACTTTC	CASSPFGGDGANVLTF
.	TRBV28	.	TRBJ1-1	TGTGCCAGCCACCTCCGGAACACTGAAGCTTTCTTT	CASHLRNTEAFF
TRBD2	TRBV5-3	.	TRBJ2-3	TGTGCCAGAAGCCCGCTTGGGCCTAGCGGGAGGTCCCCAGATACGCAGTATTTT	CARSPLGPSGRSPDTQYF
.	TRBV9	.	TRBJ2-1	TGTGCCAGCAGCGTAGGCCCAAGCTCCTACAATGAGCAGTTCTTC	CASSVGPSSYNEQFF
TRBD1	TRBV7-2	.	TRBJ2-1	TGTGCCAGCAGCCCCCCAGGGGGTTCGTACAATGAGCAGTTCTTC	CASSPPGGSYNEQFF
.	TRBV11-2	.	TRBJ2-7	TGTGCCAGCAGCCACCCAGGGGCTCGGCAGTACTTC	CASSHPGARQYF
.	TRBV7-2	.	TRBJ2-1	TGTGCCAGCAGCTTATCTGGTTGGAGCTCCTACAATGAGCAGTTCTTC	CASSLSGWSSYNEQFF
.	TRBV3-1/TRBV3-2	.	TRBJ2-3	TGTGCCAGCAGCAACACAGATACGCAGTATTTT	CASSNTDTQYF
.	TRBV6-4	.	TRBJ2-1	TGTGCCAGCAGTGAAGAACAAAACAATGAGCAGTTCTTC	CASSEEQNNEQFF
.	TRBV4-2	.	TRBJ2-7	TGTGCCAGCAGCCAAGGCCGACAGATCGCCTACGAGCAGTACTTC	CASSQGRQIAYEQYF
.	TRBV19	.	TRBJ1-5	TGTGCCAGTAGAACAGATCTGAATCAGCCCCAGCATTTT	CASRTDLNQPQHF
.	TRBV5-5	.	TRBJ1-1	TGTGCCAGCAGCTTGGTGGCAGAGAACACTGAAGCTTTCTTT	CASSLVAENTEAFF
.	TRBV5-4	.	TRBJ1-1	TGTGCCAGCAGCTTGGACAGCCACACTGAAGCTTTCTTT	CASSLDSHTEAFF
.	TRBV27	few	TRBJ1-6	TGTGCCACCTGGACAGCTAATTCACCCCTCCACTTT	CATWTANSPLHF
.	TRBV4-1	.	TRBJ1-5	TGCGCCAGCAGCCAAACCACAGGGAATCAGCCCCAGCATTTT	CASSQTTGNQPQHF
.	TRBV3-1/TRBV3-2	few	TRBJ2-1	TGTGCCAGCGGACCCGGGATTTCCTACAATGAGCAGTTCTTC	CASGPGISYNEQFF
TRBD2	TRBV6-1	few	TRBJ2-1	TGTGCCAGCAGTGAAGATTCCGGACTAGCGGGGCACAATGAGCAGTTCTTC	CASSEDSGLAGHNEQFF
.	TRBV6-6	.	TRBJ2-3	TGTGCCAGCAGTTACCCCGGACCAATCACAGATACGCAGTATTTT	CASSYPGPITDTQYF
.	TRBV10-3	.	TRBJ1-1	TGTGCCATCAGAGGACAGACTATGAACACTGAAGCTTTCTTT	CAIRGQTMNTEAFF
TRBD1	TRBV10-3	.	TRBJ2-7	TGTGCCACCCAAATGGGGGACAGATCCTACGAGCAGTACTTC	CATQMGDRSYEQYF
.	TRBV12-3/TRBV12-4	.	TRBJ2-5	TGTGCCAGCAGTCCCCAGTACCAAGAGACCCAGTACTTC	CASSPQYQETQYF
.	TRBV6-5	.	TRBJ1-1	TGTGCCAGCAGTCGAACTTGGGCTGAAGCTTTCTTT	CASSRTWAEAFF
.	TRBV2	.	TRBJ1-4	TGTGCCAGTAGCCAAAACGAGGGAGGAAATGAAAAACTGTTTTTT	CASSQNEGGNEKLFF
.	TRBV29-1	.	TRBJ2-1	TGCAGCGCAAGGACCACTAGTAATGAGCAGTTCTTC	CSARTTSNEQFF
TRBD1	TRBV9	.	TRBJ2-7	TGTGCCAGCAGCCATTCCCCCGGGACAGCCAGATCTTACGAGCAGTACTTC	CASSHSPGTARSYEQYF
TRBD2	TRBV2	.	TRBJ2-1	TGTGCCAGCAGTGAAGAGGCGGGAGCCTACAATGAGCAGTTCTTC	CASSEEAGAYNEQFF
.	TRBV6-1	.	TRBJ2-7	TGTGCCAGCAGTGAATCGGAGGGGGCTGGGGGCGAGCAGTACTTC	CASSESEGAGGEQYF
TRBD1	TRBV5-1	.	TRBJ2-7	TGCGCCAGCAGACTTGGGACAGGGGGCCACGAGCAGTACTTC	CASRLGTGGHEQYF
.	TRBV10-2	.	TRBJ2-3	TGCGCCAGCAGTGGCTCTTTTGGTACGCAGTATTTT	CASSGSFGTQYF
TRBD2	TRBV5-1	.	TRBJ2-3	TGCGCCAGCAGTATGAGACTAGCGGCAAGCACAGATACGCAGTATTTT	CASSMRLAASTDTQYF
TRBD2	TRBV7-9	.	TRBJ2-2	TGTGCCAGCAGCCCCCTCGGACTAGCGGGAGGGCTGAACACCGGGGAGCTGTTTTTT	CASSPLGLAGGLNTGELFF
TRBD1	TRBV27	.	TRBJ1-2	TGTGCCAGCAGTTCGGGACAGGGGAGGGTTGGCTACACCTTC	CASSSGQGRVGYTF
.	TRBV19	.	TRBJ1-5	TGTGCCAGTAGGCCGACACTGCTGGCGACCCAGCATTTT	CASRPTLLATQHF
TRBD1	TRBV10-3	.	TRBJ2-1	TGTGCCATCAGGGACACAGCAGGGGGCAATGAGCAGTTCTTC	CAIRDTAGGNEQFF
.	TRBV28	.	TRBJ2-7	TGTGCCAGCAGTTTATCCGGGACGGCTGTATCCTACGAGCAGTACTTC	CASSLSGTAVSYEQYF
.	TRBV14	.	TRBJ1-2	TGTGCCAGCAGCCAAGATTATTCGTCAGGGCTGGGCTACACCTTC	CASSQDYSSGLGYTF
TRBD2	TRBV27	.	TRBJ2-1	TGTGCCAGCAGTTTAGGGACTAGCGGGACCTACAATGAGCAGTTCTTC	CASSLGTSGTYNEQFF
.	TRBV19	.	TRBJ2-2	TGTGCCAGTAGTTCATACACCGGGGAGCTGTTTTTT	CASSSYTGELFF
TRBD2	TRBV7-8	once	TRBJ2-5	TGTGCCAGCAGCTTAGGGGCGACTAGCGGGAGTGGAGAGACCCAGTACTTC	CASSLGATSGSGETQYF
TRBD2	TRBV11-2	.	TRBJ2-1	TGTGCCAGCAGCCGAGGAGGGGGACTAGCAGGAGAGTATGAGCAGTTCTTC	CASSRGGGLAGEYEQFF
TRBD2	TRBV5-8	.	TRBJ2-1	TGTGCCAGCAGACAACTAGCGGGAGGGCACAATGAGCAGTTCTTC	CASRQLAGGHNEQFF
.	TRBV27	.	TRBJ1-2	TGTGCCAGCAGTTTCGGTAGTGGGCAGCCTAGCGGCTACACCTTC	CASSFGSGQPSGYTF
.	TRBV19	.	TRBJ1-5	TGTGCCACCAAATCAGGGGCCAGCAATCAGCCCCAGCATTTT	CATKSGASNQPQHF
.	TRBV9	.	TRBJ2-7	TGTGCCAGCAGCGTAGGTCACAGCTCCTACGAGCAGTACTTC	CASSVGHSSYEQYF
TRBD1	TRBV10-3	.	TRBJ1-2	TGTGCCATCAGTGCACAGGGGAACTATGGCTACACCTTC	CAISAQGNYGYTF
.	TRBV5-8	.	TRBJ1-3	TGTGCCAGCAGCTTGGAGGCAGGGGTGACTGGAAACACCATATATTTT	CASSLEAGVTGNTIYF
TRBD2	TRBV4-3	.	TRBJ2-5	TGCGCCAGCAGCCAAGGAAGCCTAGCGGGGGCCGGTAAGACCCAGTACTTC	CASSQGSLAGAGKTQYF
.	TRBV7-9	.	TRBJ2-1	TGTGCCAGCAGCTCGGACGGCCTTTTCTCCAATGAGCAGTTCTTC	CASSSDGLFSNEQFF
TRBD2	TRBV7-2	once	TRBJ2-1	TGTGCCAGCAGCCCCTCGAGGGAGACTAGCGGGACTTTGTCGCAGTTCTTC	CASSPSRETSGTLSQFF
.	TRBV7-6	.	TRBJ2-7	TGTGCCAGCAGCTCGGGGACGGAGACCTACGAGCAGTACTTC	CASSSGTETYEQYF
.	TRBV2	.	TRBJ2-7	TGTGCCAGCAGGGAGGCCCCCCCCTACGAGCAGTACTTC	CASREAPPYEQYF
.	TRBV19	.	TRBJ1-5	TGTGCCAGCGGAGGGCTTGGCCAGCCCCAGCATTTT	CASGGLGQPQHF
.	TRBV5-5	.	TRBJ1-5	TGTGCCAGCAGCTACCTGAATCAGCCCCAGCATTTT	CASSYLNQPQHF
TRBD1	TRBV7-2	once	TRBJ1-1	TGTGCCAGCAGCGCCAGGACAGGGAGGGTCACTGAAGCTTTCTTT	CASSARTGRVTEAFF
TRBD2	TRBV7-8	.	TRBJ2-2	TGTGCCAGCAGCCCCCGGGGACTAGCGGGAGCGGGTACCGGGGAGCTGTTTTTT	CASSPRGLAGAGTGELFF
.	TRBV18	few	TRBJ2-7	TGTGCCAGCTCACCTGAGGGGAGACCGATTGGGGGAGAGCAGTACTTC	CASSPEGRPIGGEQYF
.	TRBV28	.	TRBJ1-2	TGTGCCAGCAGTTTAAATCCCGGGGGGGGCTTATATGGCTACACCTTC	CASSLNPGGGLYGYTF